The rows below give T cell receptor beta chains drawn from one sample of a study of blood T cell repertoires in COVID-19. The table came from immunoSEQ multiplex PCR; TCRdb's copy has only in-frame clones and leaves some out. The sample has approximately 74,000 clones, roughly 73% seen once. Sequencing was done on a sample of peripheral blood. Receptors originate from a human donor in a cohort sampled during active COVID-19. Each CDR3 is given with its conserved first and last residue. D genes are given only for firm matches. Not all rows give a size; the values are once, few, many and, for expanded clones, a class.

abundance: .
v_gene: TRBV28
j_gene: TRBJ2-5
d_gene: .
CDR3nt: TGTGCCAGCAGTCTCTCCGGGACAAAGACCCAGTACTTC
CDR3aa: CASSLSGTKTQYF

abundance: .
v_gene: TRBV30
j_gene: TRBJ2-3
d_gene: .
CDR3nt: TGTGCCTGGACGGGACAAACCCTCACAAATACGCAGTATTTT
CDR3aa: CAWTGQTLTNTQYF

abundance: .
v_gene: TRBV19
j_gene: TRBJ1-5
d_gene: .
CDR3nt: TGTGCCAGTAGTATAAGCGGCAAGGCGGGTCAGCCCCAGCATTTT
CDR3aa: CASSISGKAGQPQHF

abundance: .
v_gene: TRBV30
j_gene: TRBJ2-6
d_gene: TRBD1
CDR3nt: TGTGCCTGGAACCGGGACAGGGTTTCTGGGGCCAACGTCCTGACTTTC
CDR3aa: CAWNRDRVSGANVLTF

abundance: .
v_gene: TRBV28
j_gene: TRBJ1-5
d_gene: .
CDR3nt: TGTGCCAGCAGTACCACAGGCGTTAGGTGGAATCAGCCCCAGCATTTT
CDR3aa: CASSTTGVRWNQPQHF

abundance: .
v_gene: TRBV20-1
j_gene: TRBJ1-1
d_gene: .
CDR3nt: TGCAGTGCTAGTAGGGGTGAAGCTTTCTTT
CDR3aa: CSASRGEAFF

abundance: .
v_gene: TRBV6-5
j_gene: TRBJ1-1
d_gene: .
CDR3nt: TGTGCCAGCAGTTATAGTAGAAACACTGAAGCTTTCTTT
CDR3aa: CASSYSRNTEAFF

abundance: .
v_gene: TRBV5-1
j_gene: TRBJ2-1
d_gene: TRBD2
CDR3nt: TGCGCCAGCAGCGTTGGAGGGCCGCCTAGCGGGAGGGGCGGTGAGCAGTTCTTC
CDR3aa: CASSVGGPPSGRGGEQFF

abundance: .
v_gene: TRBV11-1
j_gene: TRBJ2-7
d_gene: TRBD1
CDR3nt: TGTGCCAGCAGCAGGTCCCGGGACAGGGTTACGTACGAGCAGTACTTC
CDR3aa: CASSRSRDRVTYEQYF

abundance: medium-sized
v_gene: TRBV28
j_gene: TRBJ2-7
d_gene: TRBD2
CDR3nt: TGTGCCAGCAGTTCAAGGACTAGCGGGAATTCCTACGAGCAGTACTTC
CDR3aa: CASSSRTSGNSYEQYF

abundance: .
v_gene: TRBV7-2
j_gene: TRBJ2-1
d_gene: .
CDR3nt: TGTGCCAGCAGCTTAAACCCCCCGGGGGGCCACGACGTTAATGAGCAGTTCTTC
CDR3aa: CASSLNPPGGHDVNEQFF

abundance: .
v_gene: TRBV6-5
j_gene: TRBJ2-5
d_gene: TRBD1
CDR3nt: TGTGCCAGCACTCAAGGGACAGGGGGCCCGGAGACCCAGTACTTC
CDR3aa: CASTQGTGGPETQYF

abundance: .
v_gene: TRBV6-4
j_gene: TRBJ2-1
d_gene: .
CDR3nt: TGTGCCAGCAGTGACTCGATTCAGGAATGGGTTCGTTGGAATGAGCAGTTCTTC
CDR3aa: CASSDSIQEWVRWNEQFF

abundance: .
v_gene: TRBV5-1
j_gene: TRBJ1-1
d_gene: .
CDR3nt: TGCGCCAGCAGCTTGGCGGGCGGGGTTACTGAAGCTTTCTTT
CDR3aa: CASSLAGGVTEAFF

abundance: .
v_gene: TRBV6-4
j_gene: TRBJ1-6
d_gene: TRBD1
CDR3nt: TGTGCCAGCAGTGTGGAGACAGGGCCAAATTCACCCCTCCACTTT
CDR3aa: CASSVETGPNSPLHF

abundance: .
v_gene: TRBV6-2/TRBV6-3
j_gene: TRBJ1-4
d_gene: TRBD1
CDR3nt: TGTGCCAGCAGTTACCCCTCCAGGGGGCGGACTAATGAAAAACTGTTTTTT
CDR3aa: CASSYPSRGRTNEKLFF

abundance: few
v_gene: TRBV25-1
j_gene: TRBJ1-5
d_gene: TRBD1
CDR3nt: TGTGCCAGCAGTGAAGACAGGGGACAAAATCAGCCCCAGCATTTT
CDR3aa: CASSEDRGQNQPQHF

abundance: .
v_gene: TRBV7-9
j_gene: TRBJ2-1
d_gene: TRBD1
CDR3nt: TGTGCCAGCAGCCCCCCGGGACAGGGCTACAATGAGCAGTTCTTC
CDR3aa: CASSPPGQGYNEQFF

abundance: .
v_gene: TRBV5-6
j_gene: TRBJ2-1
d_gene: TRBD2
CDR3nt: TGTGCCAGCAGCTCGGCCGGGGCGGGGGGTACCTACAATGAGCAGTTCTTC
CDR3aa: CASSSAGAGGTYNEQFF

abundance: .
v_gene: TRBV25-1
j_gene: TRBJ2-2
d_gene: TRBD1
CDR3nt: TGTGCCAGCCGAGGGACAGGGCGAACCGGGGAGCTGTTTTTT
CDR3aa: CASRGTGRTGELFF

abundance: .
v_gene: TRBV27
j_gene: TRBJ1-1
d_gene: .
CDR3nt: TGTGCCAGCAGTTTAGGGGCGGGGGCTTACACTGAAGCTTTCTTT
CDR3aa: CASSLGAGAYTEAFF

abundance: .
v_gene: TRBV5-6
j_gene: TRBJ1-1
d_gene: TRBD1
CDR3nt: TGTGCCAGCAGCGGACAGGCTGAAGCTTTCTTT
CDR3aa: CASSGQAEAFF

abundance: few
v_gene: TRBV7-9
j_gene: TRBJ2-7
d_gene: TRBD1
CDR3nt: TGTGCCAGCAGCTCAACGACAGGGGAGTACGAGCAGTACTTC
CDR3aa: CASSSTTGEYEQYF

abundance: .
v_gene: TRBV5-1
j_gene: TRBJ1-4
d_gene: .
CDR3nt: TGCGCCAGCAGCTTAATGGGGGCTGGAGAAAAACTGTTTTTT
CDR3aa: CASSLMGAGEKLFF

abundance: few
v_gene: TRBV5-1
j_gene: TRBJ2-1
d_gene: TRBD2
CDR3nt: TGCGCCAGCAGCTCCGCGGGAGTAGGTGAGCAGTTCTTC
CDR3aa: CASSSAGVGEQFF

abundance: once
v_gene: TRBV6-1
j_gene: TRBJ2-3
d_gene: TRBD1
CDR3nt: TGTGCCAGCAGTGAAGCTGGGACAGGGTGGTATACGCAGTATTTT
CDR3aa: CASSEAGTGWYTQYF

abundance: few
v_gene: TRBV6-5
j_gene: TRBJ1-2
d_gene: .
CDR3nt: TGTGCCAGCACCCCGGGGCGGCGGGAAGGCTACACCTTC
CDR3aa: CASTPGRREGYTF

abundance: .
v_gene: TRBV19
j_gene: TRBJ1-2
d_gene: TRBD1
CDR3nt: TGTGCCAGTAGTAATCCCCTGACAGGGGCCCTTACTAACTATGGCTACACCTTC
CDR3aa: CASSNPLTGALTNYGYTF

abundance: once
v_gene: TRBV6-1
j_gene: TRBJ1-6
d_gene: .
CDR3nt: TGTGCCAGCAGTGAAGGGGGGGTCTATAATTCACCCCTCCACTTT
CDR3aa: CASSEGGVYNSPLHF

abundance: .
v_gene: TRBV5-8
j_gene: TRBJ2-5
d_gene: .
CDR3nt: TGTGCCAGCAGACCAAACCCAGGGGAGACCCAGTACTTC
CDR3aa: CASRPNPGETQYF

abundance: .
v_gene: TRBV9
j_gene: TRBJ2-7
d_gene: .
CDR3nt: TGTGCCAGCAGCACCGCGGACAGCACCTACGAGCAGTACTTC
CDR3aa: CASSTADSTYEQYF

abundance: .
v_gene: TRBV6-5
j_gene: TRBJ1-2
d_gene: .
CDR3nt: TGTGCCAGCAGTAGGGGTAGTGGCTACACCTTC
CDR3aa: CASSRGSGYTF

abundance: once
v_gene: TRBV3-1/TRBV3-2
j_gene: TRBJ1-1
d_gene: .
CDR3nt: TGTGCCAGCAGCCAACCTAAGGGGGAAGCTTTCTTT
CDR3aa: CASSQPKGEAFF

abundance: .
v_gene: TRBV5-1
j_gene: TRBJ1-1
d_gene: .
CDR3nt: TGCGCCAGCAGCTTTGGGGCTTCGAACACTGAAGCTTTCTTT
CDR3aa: CASSFGASNTEAFF

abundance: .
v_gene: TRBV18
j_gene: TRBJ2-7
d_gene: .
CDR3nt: TGTGCCAGCTCATCGACTTTTACCGCCTACGAGCAGTACTTC
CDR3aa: CASSSTFTAYEQYF

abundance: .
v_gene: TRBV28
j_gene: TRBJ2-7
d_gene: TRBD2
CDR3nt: TGTGCCAGTACTAGCGGGGGTTACGAGCAGTACTTC
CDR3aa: CASTSGGYEQYF

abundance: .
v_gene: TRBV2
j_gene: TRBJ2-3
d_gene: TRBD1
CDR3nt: TGTGCCAGCGGGACAGGGGGCACAGATACGCAGTATTTT
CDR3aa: CASGTGGTDTQYF

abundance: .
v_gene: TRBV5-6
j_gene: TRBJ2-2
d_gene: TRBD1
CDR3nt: TGTGCCAGCAGCCTACAGGGGGTTATCGGGGAGCTGTTTTTT
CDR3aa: CASSLQGVIGELFF

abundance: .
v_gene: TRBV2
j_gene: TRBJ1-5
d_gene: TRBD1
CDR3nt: TGTGCCAGCAGTGAAATTACAGGGGTTCGTGGGCATCAGCCCCAGCATTTT
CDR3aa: CASSEITGVRGHQPQHF

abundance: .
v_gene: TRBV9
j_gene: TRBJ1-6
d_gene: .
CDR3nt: TGTGCCAGCAGCCCTCCAGGGGCCTATAATTCACCCCTCCACTTT
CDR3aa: CASSPPGAYNSPLHF

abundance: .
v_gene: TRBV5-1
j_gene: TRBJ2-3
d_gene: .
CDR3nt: TGCGCCAGCCGCAAATGGAGGGCCACAGATACGCAGTATTTT
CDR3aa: CASRKWRATDTQYF

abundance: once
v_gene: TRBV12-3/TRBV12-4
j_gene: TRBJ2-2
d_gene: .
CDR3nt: TGTGCCAGCAGTTTCCGGAGCACCGGGGAGCTGTTTTTT
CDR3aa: CASSFRSTGELFF

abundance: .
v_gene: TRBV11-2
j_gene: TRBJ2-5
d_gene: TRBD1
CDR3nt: TGTGCCAGCAGCCGGACAGGGATCCGCGGGGAGACCCAGTACTTC
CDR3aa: CASSRTGIRGETQYF

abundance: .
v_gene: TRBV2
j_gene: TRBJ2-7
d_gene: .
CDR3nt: TGTGCCACCCGGGACAACTCCTACGAGCAGTACTTC
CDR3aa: CATRDNSYEQYF

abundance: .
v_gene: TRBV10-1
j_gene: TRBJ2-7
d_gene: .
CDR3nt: TGCGCCAGCAGTCCCCGCGGTAAGGTGAGCTCCTACGAGCAGTACTTC
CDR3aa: CASSPRGKVSSYEQYF

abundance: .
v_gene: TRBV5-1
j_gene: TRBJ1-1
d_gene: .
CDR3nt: TGCGCCAGCAGCCCACAGGAATTGAACACTGAAGCTTTCTTT
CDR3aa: CASSPQELNTEAFF